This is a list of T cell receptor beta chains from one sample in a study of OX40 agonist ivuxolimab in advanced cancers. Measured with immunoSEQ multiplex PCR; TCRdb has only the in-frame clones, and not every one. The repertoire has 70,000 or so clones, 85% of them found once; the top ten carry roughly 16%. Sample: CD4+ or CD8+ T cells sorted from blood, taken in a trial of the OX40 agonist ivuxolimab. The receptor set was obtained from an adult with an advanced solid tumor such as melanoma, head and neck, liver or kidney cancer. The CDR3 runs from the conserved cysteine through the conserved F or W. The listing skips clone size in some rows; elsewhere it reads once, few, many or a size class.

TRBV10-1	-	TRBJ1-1	CASRLTENTEAFF
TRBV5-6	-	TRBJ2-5	CASSILPTSQETQYF
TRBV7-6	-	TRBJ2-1	CASSSTGWRGGEGDEQFF
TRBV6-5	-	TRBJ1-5	CASSYVVDQPQHF
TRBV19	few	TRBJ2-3	CASSTGGGADTQYF
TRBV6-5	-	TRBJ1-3	CASSFGNTIYF
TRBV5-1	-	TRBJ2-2	CASSSNVGNTGELFF
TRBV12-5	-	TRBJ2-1	CASGLVGGGDSMGNEQFF
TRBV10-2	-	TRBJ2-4	CASSDPHSPKNIQYF
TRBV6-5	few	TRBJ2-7	CASGTGRYEQYF
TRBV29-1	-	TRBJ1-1	CSVSRDTGSEAFF
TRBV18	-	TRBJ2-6	CASSPRGPPSGANVLTF
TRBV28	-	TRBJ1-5	CASRTSSNQPQHF
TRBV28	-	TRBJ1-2	CASSRSVYGYTF
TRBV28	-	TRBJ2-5	CASSPHRNQETQYF
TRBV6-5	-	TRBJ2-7	CASQRGGPQGYEQYF
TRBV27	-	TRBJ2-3	CASSLMGPDTQYF
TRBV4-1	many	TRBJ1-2	CASSQRTGYGYTF